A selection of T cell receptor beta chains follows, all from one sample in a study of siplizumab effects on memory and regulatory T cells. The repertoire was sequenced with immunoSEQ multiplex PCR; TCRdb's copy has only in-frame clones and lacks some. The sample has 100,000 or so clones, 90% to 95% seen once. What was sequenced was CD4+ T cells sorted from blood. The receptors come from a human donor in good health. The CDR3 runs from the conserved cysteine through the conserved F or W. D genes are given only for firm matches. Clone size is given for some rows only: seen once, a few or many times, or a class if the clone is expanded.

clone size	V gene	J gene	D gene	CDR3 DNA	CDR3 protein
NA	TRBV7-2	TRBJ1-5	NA	TGTGCCAGCAGCTTAGAAGGTGGGAGGACGGGTCAGCCCCAGCATTTT	CASSLEGGRTGQPQHF
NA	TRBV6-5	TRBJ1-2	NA	TGTGCCAGCAGTTATAGGCGGAGCTATGGCTACACCTTC	CASSYRRSYGYTF
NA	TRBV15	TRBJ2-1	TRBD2	TGTGCCACCACTAGCGGGAGTGCCTACAATGAGCAGTTCTTC	CATTSGSAYNEQFF
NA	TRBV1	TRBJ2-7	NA	TGCACCAGCAGCCACTTACTAGCGGACCTGACCTACGAGCAGTACTTC	CTSSHLLADLTYEQYF
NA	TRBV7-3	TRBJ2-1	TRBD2	TGTGCCAGCAGCTTAATCGGGCGTCAGAGTACTAGCGGGAGGGGAATCTCCTACAATGAGCAGTTCTTC	CASSLIGRQSTSGRGISYNEQFF
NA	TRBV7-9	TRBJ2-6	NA	TGTGCCAGCAGCAGATGGACGGGGGCAGTCGCTGGGGCCAACGTCCTGACTTTC	CASSRWTGAVAGANVLTF
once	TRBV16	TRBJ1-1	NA	TGTGCCAGCAGCCGCCCGCTTAACAGGGTAGGTGAAGCTTTCTTT	CASSRPLNRVGEAFF
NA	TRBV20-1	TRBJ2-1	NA	TGCAGTGCTACGCTGTTAGGTGAGCAGTTCTTC	CSATLLGEQFF
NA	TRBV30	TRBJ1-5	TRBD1	TGTGCCTGGGGACAGGATAGCAATCAGCCCCAGCATTTT	CAWGQDSNQPQHF
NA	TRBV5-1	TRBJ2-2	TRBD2	TGCGCCAGCAGCCAGACTAGCGTGAGATCCGGGGAGCTGTTTTTT	CASSQTSVRSGELFF
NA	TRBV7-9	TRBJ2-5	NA	TGTGCCAGCAGCTTAGTTGGGCGGCAAGAGACCCAGTACTTC	CASSLVGRQETQYF
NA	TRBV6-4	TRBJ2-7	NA	TGTGCCAGCGGGGGCGAGCAGTACTTC	CASGGEQYF
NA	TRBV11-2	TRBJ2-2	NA	TGTGCCAGCAGCTTAGTGTTCAGAAGCACCGGGGAGCTGTTTTTT	CASSLVFRSTGELFF
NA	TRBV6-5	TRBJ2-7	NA	TGTGCCAGCAGGGCTGAGGGACTCTACGAGCAGTACTTC	CASRAEGLYEQYF
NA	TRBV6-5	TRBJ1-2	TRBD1	TGTGCCAGCAGCAACGGACAGGGCTATGGCTACACCTTC	CASSNGQGYGYTF
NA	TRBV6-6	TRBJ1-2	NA	TGTGCCAGCAGTACGGACAGCGTCTATGGCTACACCTTC	CASSTDSVYGYTF
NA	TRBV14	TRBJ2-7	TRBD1	TGTGCCAGCAGCCCTCCGGGACAGGGATCTGGCGAGCAGTACTTC	CASSPPGQGSGEQYF
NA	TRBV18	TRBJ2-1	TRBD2	TGTGCCAGCTCACCACTCTATAGGCCTAGCGGGAGGTTGTCCTACAATGAGCAGTTCTTC	CASSPLYRPSGRLSYNEQFF
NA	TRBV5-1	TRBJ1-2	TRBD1	TGCGCCAGCAGCTTGGGGAGTGACAGGGGTTTAGCTGGCTACACCTTC	CASSLGSDRGLAGYTF
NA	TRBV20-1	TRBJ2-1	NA	TGCAGTGCTGCCGCGGGATATGAGCAGTTCTTC	CSAAAGYEQFF
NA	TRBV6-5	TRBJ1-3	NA	TGTGCCAGCAGTTACTCGACGGGGGGAGGATACACCATATATTTT	CASSYSTGGGYTIYF
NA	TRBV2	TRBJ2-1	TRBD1	TGTGCCAGCAGTGTCGACAGGGATGACCCTTACTACAATGAGCAGTTCTTC	CASSVDRDDPYYNEQFF
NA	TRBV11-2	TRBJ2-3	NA	TGTGCCAGCAGCTGGGCTCTAGCTAGATCAGATACGCAGTATTTT	CASSWALARSDTQYF
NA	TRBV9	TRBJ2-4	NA	TGTGCCAGCAGCGTAGTGGAGAATACGCCCATTCAGTACTTC	CASSVVENTPIQYF
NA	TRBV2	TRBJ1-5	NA	TGTGCCAGCAGCGCCGGGTCTGCAAGCAATCAGCCCCAGCATTTT	CASSAGSASNQPQHF
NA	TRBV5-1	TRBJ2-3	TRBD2	TGCGCCAGCAGCTCAAGCGGGGGGGCAGATACGCAGTATTTT	CASSSSGGADTQYF
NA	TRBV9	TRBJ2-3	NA	TGTGCCAGCAGCAAAAGCACAGATACGCAGTATTTT	CASSKSTDTQYF
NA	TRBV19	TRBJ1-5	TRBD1	TGTGCCAGTAGTATCTGGACAGGGCGCCATCAGCCCCAGCATTTT	CASSIWTGRHQPQHF